The present TCR beta chain was sequenced within a study of Ad26.COV2.S vaccination and SARS-CoV-2 variants. Study results and caveats: Participants given vaccine showed non-spike TCR breadth similar to that of placebo recipients. The TCR breadth and depth analyses may have understated or missed part of the total T cell responses.

Sequencing used immunoSEQ multiplex PCR; TCRdb keeps in-frame clones, though not all of them. This table has about 320,000 clones, roughly nine tenths appearing once. The treatment here: 19 received Ad26.COV2.S at low or high dose, single or two shots; roughly 5 received placebo; per-sample allocation not given. Samples came from day 63 after the first vaccine or placebo injection. This Boston cohort included adults aged 18-55 years. A word on this clone: Its target is not known.

CDR1 is SSHAT, CDR2 FNYEAQ, per germline (reference sequence). Trimming pared 4 bases from V and 5 bases from J, leaving 21 bases between. The CDR3 sequence is 17 residues long. The TCR sequence derives from a person between 18 and 65 years old who received the Ad26.COV2.S COVID-19 vaccine or a placebo. The chain uses TRBV7-7 and TRBJ1-5; D gene unclear. The specimen was peripheral blood, collected in a trial of Ad26.COV2.S vaccine versus placebo. The CDR3 reads CASSSKVGFSIYQPQHF. Written as DNA, the CDR3 is TGTGCCAGCAGCTCGAAGGTGGGGTTTTCGATTTATCAGCCCCAGCATTTT.